The TCR beta chain described here comes from a study of T cell responses to AZD1222 COVID-19 vaccine. In the study overall: The analysis combined second doses at about 4 or about 12 weeks.

The study's findings and limits: The study identified only 6 or 7 AZD1222 recipients as seropositive at baseline.

CDR1 is LNHDA and CDR2 is SQIVND in the germline V gene (reference sequence). The ends were cut back, 5 bases at V and 3 bases at J, with 14 bases in the middle. The CDR3 covers 15 residues. With respect to this clone: Antigen: not known.

Profiling relied on immunoSEQ multiplex PCR, and the TCRdb table lists in-frame clones only, not all of them. The repertoire holds over 120,000 clones, with roughly 93% as singletons. The receptor comes from an adult in good health. The genes are TRBV19 and TRBJ1-5; tentative D call: TRBD1 (5 bases). The material sequenced was peripheral blood, taken on day 0 of AZD1222 vaccination. The CDR3, as DNA: TGTGCCAGTAGTGGGGGTAACAGCAACAATCAGCCCCAGCATTTT. Its protein product is CASSGGNSNNQPQHF.